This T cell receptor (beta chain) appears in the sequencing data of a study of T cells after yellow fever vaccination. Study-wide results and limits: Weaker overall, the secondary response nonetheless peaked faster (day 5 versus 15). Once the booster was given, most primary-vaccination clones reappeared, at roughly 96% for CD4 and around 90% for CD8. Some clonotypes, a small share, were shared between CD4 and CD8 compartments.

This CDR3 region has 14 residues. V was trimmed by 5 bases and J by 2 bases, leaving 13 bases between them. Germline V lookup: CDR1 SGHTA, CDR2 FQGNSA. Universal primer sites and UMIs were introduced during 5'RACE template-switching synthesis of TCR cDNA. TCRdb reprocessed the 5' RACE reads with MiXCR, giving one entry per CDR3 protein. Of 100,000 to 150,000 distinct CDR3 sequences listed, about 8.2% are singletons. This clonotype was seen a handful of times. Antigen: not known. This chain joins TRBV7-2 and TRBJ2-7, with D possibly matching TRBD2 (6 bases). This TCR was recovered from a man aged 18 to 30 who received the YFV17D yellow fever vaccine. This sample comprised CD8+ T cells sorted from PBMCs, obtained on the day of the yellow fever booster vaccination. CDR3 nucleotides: TGTGCCAGCAGCCTTGGGACTTCTCCCTACGAGCAGTACTTC. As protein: CASSLGTSPYEQYF.